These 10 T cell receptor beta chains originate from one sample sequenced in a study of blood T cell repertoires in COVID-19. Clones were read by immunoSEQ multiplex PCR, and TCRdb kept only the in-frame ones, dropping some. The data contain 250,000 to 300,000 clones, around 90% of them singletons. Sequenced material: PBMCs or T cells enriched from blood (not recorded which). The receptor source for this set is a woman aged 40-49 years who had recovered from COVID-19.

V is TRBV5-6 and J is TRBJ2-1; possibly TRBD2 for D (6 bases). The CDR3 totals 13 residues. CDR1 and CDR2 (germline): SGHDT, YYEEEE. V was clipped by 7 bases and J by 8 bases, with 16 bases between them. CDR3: CASSRLVPDEQFF. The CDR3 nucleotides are TGTGCCAGCTCCCGACTAGTCCCCGATGAGCAGTTCTTC.

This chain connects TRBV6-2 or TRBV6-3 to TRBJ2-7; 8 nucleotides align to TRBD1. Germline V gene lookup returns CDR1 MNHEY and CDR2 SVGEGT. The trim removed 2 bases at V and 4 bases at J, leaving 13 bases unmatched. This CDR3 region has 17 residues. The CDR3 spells CASSYEIRARGQYEQYF. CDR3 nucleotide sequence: TGTGCCAGCAGTTACGAAATCAGGGCCAGGGGGCAATACGAGCAGTACTTC.

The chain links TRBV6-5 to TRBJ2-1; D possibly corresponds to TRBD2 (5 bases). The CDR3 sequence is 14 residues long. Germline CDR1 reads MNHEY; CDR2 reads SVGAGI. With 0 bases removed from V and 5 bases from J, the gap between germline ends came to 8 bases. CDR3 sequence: CASSYSRLNNEQFF. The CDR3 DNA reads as TGTGCCAGCAGTTACTCGCGACTAAACAATGAGCAGTTCTTC.

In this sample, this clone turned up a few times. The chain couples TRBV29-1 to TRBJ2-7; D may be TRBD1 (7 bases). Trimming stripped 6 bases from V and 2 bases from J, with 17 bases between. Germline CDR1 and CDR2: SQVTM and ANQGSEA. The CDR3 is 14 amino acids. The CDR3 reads CSVGGDRVPYEQYF. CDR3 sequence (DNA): TGCAGCGTCGGGGGAGACAGGGTCCCCTACGAGCAGTACTTC.

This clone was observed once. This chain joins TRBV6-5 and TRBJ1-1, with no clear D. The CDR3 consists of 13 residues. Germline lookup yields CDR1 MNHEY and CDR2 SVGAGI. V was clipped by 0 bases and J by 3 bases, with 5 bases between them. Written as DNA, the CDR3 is TGTGCCAGCAGTTACTCCTCGGACACTGAAGCTTTCTTT. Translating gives CASSYSSDTEAFF.

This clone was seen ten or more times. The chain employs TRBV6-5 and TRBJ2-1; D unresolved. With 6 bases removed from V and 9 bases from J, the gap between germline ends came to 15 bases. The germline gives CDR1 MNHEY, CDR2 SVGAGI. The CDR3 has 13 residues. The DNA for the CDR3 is TGTGCCAGCAGCCGCTCCCCGAATAGTGAGCAGTTCTTC. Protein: CASSRSPNSEQFF.

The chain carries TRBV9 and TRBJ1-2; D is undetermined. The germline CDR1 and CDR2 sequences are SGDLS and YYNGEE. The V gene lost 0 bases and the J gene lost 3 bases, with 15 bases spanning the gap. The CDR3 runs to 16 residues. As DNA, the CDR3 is TGTGCCAGCAGCGTAGGGCGAACCCGAGCGGACTATGGCTACACCTTC. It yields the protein CASSVGRTRADYGYTF. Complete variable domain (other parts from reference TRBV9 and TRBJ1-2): DSGVTQTPKHLITATGQRVTLRCSPRSGDLSVYWYQQSLDQGLQFLIQYYNGEERAKGNILERFSAQQFPDLHSELNLSSLELGDSALYFCASSVGRTRADYGYTFGSGTRLTVV.

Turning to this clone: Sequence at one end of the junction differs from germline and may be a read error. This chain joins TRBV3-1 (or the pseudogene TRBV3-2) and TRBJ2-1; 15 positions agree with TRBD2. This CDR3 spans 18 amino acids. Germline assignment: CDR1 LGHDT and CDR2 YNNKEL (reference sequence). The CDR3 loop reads CASIQGLAGGSKYNEQFF. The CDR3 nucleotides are TGTGCCAGCATCCAAGGACTAGCGGGAGGGAGTAAATACAATGAGCAGTTCTTC.

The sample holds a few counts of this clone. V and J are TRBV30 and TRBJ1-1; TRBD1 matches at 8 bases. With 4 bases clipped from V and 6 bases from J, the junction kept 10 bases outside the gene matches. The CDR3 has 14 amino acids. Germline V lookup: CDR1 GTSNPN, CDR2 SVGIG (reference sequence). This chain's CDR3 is CAWKWGQGAAEAFF. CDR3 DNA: TGTGCCTGGAAGTGGGGGCAGGGGGCAGCTGAAGCTTTCTTT.

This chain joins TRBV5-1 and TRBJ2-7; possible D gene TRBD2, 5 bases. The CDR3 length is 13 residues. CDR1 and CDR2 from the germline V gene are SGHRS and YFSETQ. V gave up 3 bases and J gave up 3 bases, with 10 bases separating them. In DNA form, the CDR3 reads TGCGCCAGCAGCTCCCCTCGGGACTACGAGCAGTACTTC. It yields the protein CASSSPRDYEQYF.